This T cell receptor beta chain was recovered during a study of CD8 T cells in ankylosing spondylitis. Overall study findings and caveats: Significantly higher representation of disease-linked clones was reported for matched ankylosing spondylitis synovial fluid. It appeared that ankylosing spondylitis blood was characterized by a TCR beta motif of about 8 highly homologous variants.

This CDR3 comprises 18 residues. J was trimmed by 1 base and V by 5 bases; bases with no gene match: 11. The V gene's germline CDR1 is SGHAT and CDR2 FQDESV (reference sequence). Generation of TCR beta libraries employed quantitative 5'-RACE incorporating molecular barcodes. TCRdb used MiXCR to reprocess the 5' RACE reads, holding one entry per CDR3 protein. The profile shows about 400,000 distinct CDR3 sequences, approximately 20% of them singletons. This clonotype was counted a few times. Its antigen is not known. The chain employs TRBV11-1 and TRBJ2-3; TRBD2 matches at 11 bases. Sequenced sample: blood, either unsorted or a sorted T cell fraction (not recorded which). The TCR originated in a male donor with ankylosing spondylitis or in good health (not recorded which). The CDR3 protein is CASSPILKTSGGTDTQYF. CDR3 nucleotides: TGTGCCAGCAGCCCCATACTTAAGACTAGCGGGGGCACAGATACGCAGTATTTT.